This TCR beta chain is from a study of blood T cell repertoires in COVID-19. Study overall: From the United States, Italy and Spain came samples of acute and convalescent COVID-19. The cDNA or gDNA used as material had been derived from T cells, B-cell-depleted T cells, or PBMCs.

Method: immunoSEQ multiplex PCR; TCRdb's copy keeps in-frame clones and lacks some. This sample has under 250,000 clones, with 84% found just once. The germline V gene has CDR1 MDHEN and CDR2 SYDVKM. The CDR3 runs to 14 residues. The V gene end was trimmed by 5 bases and the J gene end by 7 bases; junction bases not matched to a gene: 9. The clonotype was recovered from a woman aged 60-75 years with acute or convalescent COVID-19. The rearrangement links TRBV28 to TRBJ1-2; TRBD1 matches at 8 bases. Sample: peripheral blood. The CDR3, as DNA: TGTGCCAGCAGTATTGGACAGGGCTGGAGTGGCTACACCTTC. Its protein is CASSIGQGWSGYTF.